This passage covers 23 T cell receptor beta chains from one sample sequenced in a study of blood T cell repertoires in COVID-19 (dated by TCRdb to about 2020). Libraries were constructed by the immunoSEQ multiplex PCR assay. TCRdb re-hosts the immuneACCESS table, in-frame sequences only. Its copies lack some clones; in the studies checked, an unresolved V gene accounts for under half of them, and the cause for the rest is not known. The sample includes around 250,000 clones, with 70% to 90% observed a single time. The top ten clones comprise 5.5% to 9% of the sample. The material sequenced was peripheral blood. These receptor sequences come from a woman aged 70-85 years with active or convalescent COVID-19.

The chain employs TRBV6-5 and TRBJ2-3, with a weak D call TRBD2 (6 bases). Germline V CDR1 and CDR2: MNHEY, SVGAGI. V was pared by 10 bases and J by 11 bases, with 22 bases between. This CDR3 has 13 amino acids. The CDR3 loop is CAIRAGPRPEQYF. DNA for the CDR3: TGTGCCATTCGGGCGGGGCCGAGACCTGAGCAGTATTTT.

V gene TRBV6-5 combines with J gene TRBJ1-4; D not certain. Trimming took off 0 bases at V and 5 bases at J, with 13 bases between the two ends. This CDR3 contains 16 residues. Germline V CDR1 and CDR2: MNHEY, SVGAGI. This CDR3 reads CASSYSSFPVNEKLFF. As DNA, the CDR3 is TGTGCCAGCAGTTACTCGAGTTTTCCTGTGAATGAAAAACTGTTTTTT.

The chain couples TRBV9 to TRBJ1-4; D is perhaps TRBD1 (5 bases). Germline loops: CDR1 SGDLS, CDR2 YYNGEE. The CDR3 sequence is 16 residues long. Trimming took 0 bases from V and 6 from J, leaving 15 bases between them. The chain's CDR3 is CASSVAADRDYEKLFF. The CDR3 nucleotides are TGTGCCAGCAGCGTAGCGGCCGACAGAGACTATGAAAAACTGTTTTTT.

This chain connects TRBV11-2 to TRBJ2-1, with D maybe TRBD1 (6 bases). This CDR3 region has 15 residues. Germline V gene sequence: CDR1 SGHAT, CDR2 FQNNGV. V was pared by 5 bases and J by 9 bases, with 20 bases between. CDR3 coding DNA: TGTGCCAGCAGCCCCCCGGCCAGGGGAACGCGTGAGCAGTTCTTC. It yields the protein CASSPPARGTREQFF.

V usage is TRBV19 and J usage is TRBJ1-2, with a weak D call TRBD1 (5 bases). Germline values: CDR1 LNHDA, CDR2 SQIVND (reference sequence). V was pared by 6 bases and J by 4 bases, with 12 bases between. The CDR3 is made up of 13 amino acids. This CDR3 reads CASSSQGRYGYTF. The CDR3 DNA sequence: TGTGCCAGTAGCTCGCAGGGCCGCTATGGCTACACCTTC.

CDR3 DNA sequence: TGTGCCAGCAGTTACGCCCACACCGGGATAAGGAACGAGCAGTACTTC. Translation: CASSYAHTGIRNEQYF. The rearrangement uses TRBV6-2 or TRBV6-3 and TRBJ2-7; perhaps TRBD2 as D (5 bases). The CDR3 sequence is 16 residues long. Germline V CDR1 and CDR2: MNHEY, SVGEGT. V was cut by 2 bases and J by 5 bases, with 19 bases left in between.

This chain uses TRBV3-1 (or the pseudogene TRBV3-2) with TRBJ1-5; TRBD1 is a possible D gene (6 bases). The CDR3 spans 23 residues. The V gene lost 3 bases and the J gene lost 2 bases, with 35 bases spanning the gap. Per the germline V gene, CDR1 is LGHDT and CDR2 is YNNKEL (reference sequence). The CDR3 sequence is CASSQVLYPGSSTGNHGNQPQHF. The CDR3 region has the DNA TGTGCCAGCAGCCAGGTTTTGTACCCGGGGAGCAGTACAGGGAATCATGGCAATCAGCCCCAGCATTTT.

The chain carries TRBV24-1 and TRBJ1-2; D call uncertain. Trimming stripped 4 bases from V and 2 bases from J, with 4 bases between. CDR1 and CDR2 (germline): KGHDR, SFDVKD. This CDR3 region has 12 residues. The CDR3 sequence: CATSDANYGYTF. The CDR3, as DNA: TGTGCCACCAGTGACGCGAACTATGGCTACACCTTC.

This chain joins TRBV5-5 and TRBJ1-4, with D possibly being TRBD1 (5 bases). The CDR3 spans 14 residues. Trimming cost V 6 bases and J 0 bases, with 9 bases left between them. The germline V gene has CDR1 SGHKS and CDR2 YYEKEE (reference sequence). CDR3 loop: CASTGFSTNEKLFF. The CDR3 DNA sequence: TGTGCCAGCACAGGGTTCTCAACTAATGAAAAACTGTTTTTT. Full variable domain (missing parts from reference TRBV5-5 and TRBJ1-4): DAGVTQSPTHLIKTRGQQVTLRCSPISGHKSVSWYQQVLGQGPQFIFQYYEKEERGRGNFPDRFSARQFPNYSSELNVNALLLGDSALYLCASTGFSTNEKLFFGSGTQLSVL.

V usage is TRBV6-5 and J usage is TRBJ2-7; 7 nucleotides align to TRBD1. Looked up from germline, CDR1 is MNHEY and CDR2 is SVGAGI. CDR3 length: 12 amino acids. The ends lost 9 bases at V and 2 bases at J; junction bases unmatched: 4. The CDR3 DNA follows: TGTGCCAGTTCGGGACAGACCTACGAGCAGTACTTC. This sequence encodes CASSGQTYEQYF.

The chain links TRBV7-3 to TRBJ1-2; 7 bases line up with TRBD1. V gave up 4 bases and J gave up 6 bases; unmatched junction bases: 8. Germline values: CDR1 SGHTA, CDR2 FQGTGA. The CDR3 has 14 amino acids. CDR3 loop: CASSSGQARHGYTF. CDR3 coding DNA: TGTGCCAGCAGCTCCGGACAGGCTAGACATGGCTACACCTTC. Combining the CDR3 with reference TRBV7-3 and TRBJ1-2 gives the whole variable domain GAGVSQTPSNKVTEKGKYVELRCDPISGHTALYWYRQSLGQGPEFLIYFQGTGAADDSGLPNDRFFAVRPEGSVSTLKIQRTERGDSAVYLCASSSGQARHGYTFGSGTRLTVV.

CDR3 DNA sequence: TGTGCCAGCAGCTTACGGAGCGGGGGGGCCTTCAATGAGCAGTTCTTC. Translated, it gives CASSLRSGGAFNEQFF. The V and J genes are TRBV3-1 (or the pseudogene TRBV3-2) and TRBJ2-1, with TRBD2 identical over 10 bases. J lost 6 bases, V lost 5 bases, and 10 bases had no gene match. This CDR3 is built from 16 residues. Germline-derived CDR1 and CDR2 are LGHDT and YNNKEL (reference sequence).

Regarding this clone: One end of the junction does not line up with germline, which may come from a read error. This sequence joins TRBV27 and TRBJ1-2; 7 bases are a match to TRBD1. Per the germline V gene, CDR1 is MNHEY and CDR2 is SMNVEV (reference sequence). The CDR3 contains 17 residues. The CDR3 region is CASSLYRGPYLSYGYTF. CDR3 coding DNA: TGTGCCAGCAGCTTATATAGGGGGCCCTATCTCAGCTATGGCTACACCTTC.

The rearrangement links TRBV5-4 to TRBJ1-2; possibly TRBD1 for D (6 bases). Germline CDR1 is SGHNT and CDR2 is YYREEE (reference sequence). V lost 2 bases, J lost 4 bases, and 12 bases lay in between. This CDR3 comprises 14 residues. The CDR3 here is CASSLGQKPYGYTF. CDR3 DNA sequence: TGTGCCAGCAGCTTAGGACAGAAACCCTATGGCTACACCTTC.

The rearrangement uses TRBV29-1 and TRBJ1-2; 7 bases align to TRBD1. This CDR3 region has 13 residues. Trimming cost V 6 bases and J 6 bases; bases outside gene matches: 10. Germline values: CDR1 SQVTM, CDR2 ANQGSEA. The CDR3 reads CSVGQPRPNGYTF. The CDR3 DNA follows: TGCAGCGTGGGACAGCCGCGCCCGAATGGCTACACCTTC.

A single count supports this clone. This sequence joins TRBV11-2 and TRBJ2-4, with D possibly matching TRBD1 (6 bases). The CDR3 is 17 amino acids. V was shortened by 5 bases and J by 0 bases, with 17 bases between the two germline ends. Germline V CDR1 and CDR2: SGHAT, FQNNGV. CDR3 region: CASSTPIGQLAKNIQYF. The CDR3 DNA reads as TGTGCCAGCAGCACTCCCATCGGACAGCTAGCCAAAAACATTCAGTACTTC.

Here the CDR3 reads CASSQGGTGLFYGYTF. The DNA for the CDR3 is TGCGCCAGCAGCCAAGGTGGCACAGGGCTTTTTTATGGCTACACCTTC. The chain recombines TRBV4-3 with TRBJ1-2; perhaps TRBD1 as D (6 bases). V was cut by 1 base and J by 5 bases, with 17 bases left in between. Per the germline V gene, CDR1 is LGHNA and CDR2 is YSLEER. This CDR3 is built from 16 residues.

The J gene is TRBJ2-1, the V gene TRBV19; D remains ambiguous. This CDR3 spans 11 amino acids. The V gene's germline CDR1 is LNHDA and CDR2 SQIVND (reference sequence). Trimming stripped 1 base from V and 11 bases from J, with 6 bases between. The CDR3 is CASSIGGQQFF. CDR3 nucleotides: TGTGCCAGTAGTATAGGCGGCCAGCAGTTCTTC. Together with reference TRBV19 and TRBJ2-1, the CDR3 gives the full variable domain: DGGITQSPKYLFRKEGQNVTLSCEQNLNHDAMYWYRQDPGQGLRLIYYSQIVNDFQKGDIAEGYSVSREKKESFPLTVTSAQKNPTAFYLCASSIGGQQFFGPGTRLTVL.

The chain has TRBV3-1 (or the pseudogene TRBV3-2) and TRBJ2-7, with D possibly TRBD2 on 5 matching bases. Germline CDR1 reads LGHDT; CDR2 reads YNNKEL (reference sequence). This CDR3 comprises 15 residues. V gave up 1 base and J gave up 4 bases, with 14 bases separating them. The CDR3 DNA follows: TGTGCCAGCAGCCAAGGGACTGACTCACGATACGAGCAGTACTTC. Protein: CASSQGTDSRYEQYF.

This clone was seen a few times. J is TRBJ1-5 and V is TRBV7-8, with unresolved D. Germline V CDR1 and CDR2: SGHVS, FQNEAQ. V was clipped by 3 bases and J by 3 bases, with 9 bases between them. This CDR3 region has 14 residues. The CDR3 protein is CASSFVGNNQPQHF. CDR3 bases: TGTGCCAGCAGCTTCGTCGGTAACAATCAGCCCCAGCATTTT.

The V gene is TRBV18, the J gene TRBJ1-2; 7 bases match TRBD1. Trimming at V came to 3 bases and at J to 10 bases, leaving 11 bases not matched to a gene. Germline values: CDR1 KGHSH, CDR2 LQKENI. This CDR3 region has 14 residues. The CDR3 loop reads CASSPSPGQHHYTF. DNA of the CDR3: TGTGCCAGCTCACCTTCCCCGGGACAGCACCACTACACCTTC. Complete variable domain (other parts from reference TRBV18 and TRBJ1-2): NAGVMQNPRHLVRRRGQEARLRCSPMKGHSHVYWYRQLPEEGLKFMVYLQKENIIDESGMPKERFSAEFPKEGPSILRIQQVVRGDSAAYFCASSPSPGQHHYTFGSGTRLTVV.

CDR3 sequence (DNA): TGTGCCAGTACCCTAGGTTATAACACTGAAGCTTTCTTT. This gives the protein CASTLGYNTEAFF. The rearrangement links TRBV19 to TRBJ1-1; no clear D gene. V shed 7 bases and J shed 2 bases, with 11 bases lying between them. CDR1 LNHDA and CDR2 SQIVND come from the germline V gene (reference sequence). CDR3 length: 13 amino acids.

V and J are TRBV10-3 and TRBJ2-5; tentatively, D is TRBD2 (5 bases). This CDR3 has 14 residues. Germline CDR1 and CDR2: ENHRY and SYGVKD. Trimming removed 9 bases from V and 5 bases from J, with 19 bases in between. This CDR3 is CAMSPTPTGETQYF. CDR3 DNA sequence: TGTGCCATGTCTCCAACACCGACGGGGGAGACCCAGTACTTC.